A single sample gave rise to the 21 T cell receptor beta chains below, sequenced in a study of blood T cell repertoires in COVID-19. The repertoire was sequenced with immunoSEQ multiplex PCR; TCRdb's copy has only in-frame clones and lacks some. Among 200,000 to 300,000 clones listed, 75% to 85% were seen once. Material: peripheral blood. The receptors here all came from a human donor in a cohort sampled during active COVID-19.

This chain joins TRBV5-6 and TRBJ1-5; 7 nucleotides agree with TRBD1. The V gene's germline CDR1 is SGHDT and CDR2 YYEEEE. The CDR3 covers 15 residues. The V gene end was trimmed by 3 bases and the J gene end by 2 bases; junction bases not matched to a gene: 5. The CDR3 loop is CASSSGQEGNQPQHF. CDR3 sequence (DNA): TGTGCCAGCAGCTCAGGACAGGAGGGCAATCAGCCCCAGCATTTT.

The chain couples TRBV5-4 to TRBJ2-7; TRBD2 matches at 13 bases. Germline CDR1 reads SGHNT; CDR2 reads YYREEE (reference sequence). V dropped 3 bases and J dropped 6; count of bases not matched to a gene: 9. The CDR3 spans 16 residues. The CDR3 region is CASSSYTSGRASEQYF. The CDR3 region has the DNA TGTGCCAGCAGCTCTTATACTAGCGGGAGGGCGTCCGAGCAGTACTTC.

The CDR3 region is CSVGLAGGYNEQFF. The CDR3 DNA reads as TGCAGCGTCGGACTAGCGGGGGGGTACAATGAGCAGTTCTTC. The J gene is TRBJ2-1, the V gene TRBV29-1; 15 positions match TRBD2. CDR3 length: 14 residues. The ends lost 6 bases at V and 4 bases at J; junction bases unmatched: 1. Per the germline V gene, CDR1 is SQVTM and CDR2 is ANQGSEA.

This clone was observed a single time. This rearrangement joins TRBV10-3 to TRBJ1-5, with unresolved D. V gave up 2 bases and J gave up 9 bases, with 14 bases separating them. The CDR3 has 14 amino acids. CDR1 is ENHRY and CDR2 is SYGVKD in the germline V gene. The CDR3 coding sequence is TGTGCCATCAGTGAGAGAGCGCCTGATGGGCCCCAGCATTTT. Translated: CAISERAPDGPQHF.

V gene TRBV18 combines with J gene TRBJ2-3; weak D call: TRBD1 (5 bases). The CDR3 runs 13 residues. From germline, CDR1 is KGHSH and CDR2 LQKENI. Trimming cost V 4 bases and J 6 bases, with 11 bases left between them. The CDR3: CASSLPSGDTQYF. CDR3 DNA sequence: TGTGCCAGCTCACTACCGTCAGGGGATACGCAGTATTTT.

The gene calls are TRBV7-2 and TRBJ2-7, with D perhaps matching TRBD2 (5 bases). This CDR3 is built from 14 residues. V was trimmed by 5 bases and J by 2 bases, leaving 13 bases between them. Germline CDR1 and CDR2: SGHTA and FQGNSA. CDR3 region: CASSLLGGPYEQYF. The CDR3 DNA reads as TGTGCCAGCAGCCTCTTAGGAGGACCCTACGAGCAGTACTTC.

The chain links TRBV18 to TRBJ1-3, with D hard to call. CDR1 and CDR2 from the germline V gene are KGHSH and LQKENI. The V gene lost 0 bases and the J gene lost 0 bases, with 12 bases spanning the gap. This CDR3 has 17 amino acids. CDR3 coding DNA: TGTGCCAGCTCACCACCAAAGGAGGCAGTCTCTGGAAACACCATATATTTT. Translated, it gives CASSPPKEAVSGNTIYF.

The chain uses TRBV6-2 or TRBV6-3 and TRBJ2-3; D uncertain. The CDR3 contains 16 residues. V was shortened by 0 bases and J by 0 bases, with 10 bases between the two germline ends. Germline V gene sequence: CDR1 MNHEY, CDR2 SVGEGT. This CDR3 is CASSYSVGLSTDTQYF. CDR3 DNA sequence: TGTGCCAGCAGTTACTCGGTGGGCCTTAGCACAGATACGCAGTATTTT.

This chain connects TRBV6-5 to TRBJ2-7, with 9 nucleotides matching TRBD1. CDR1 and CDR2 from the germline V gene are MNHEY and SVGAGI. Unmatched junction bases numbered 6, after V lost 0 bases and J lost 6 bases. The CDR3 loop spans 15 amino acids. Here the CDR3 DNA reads TGTGCCAGCAGTTACTCCGGGACAGGGTCGGTCGAGCAGTACTTC. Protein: CASSYSGTGSVEQYF.

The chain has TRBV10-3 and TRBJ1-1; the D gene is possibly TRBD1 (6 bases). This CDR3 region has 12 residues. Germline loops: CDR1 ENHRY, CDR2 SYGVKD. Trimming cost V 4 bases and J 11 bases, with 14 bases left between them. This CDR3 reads CAISGGPGDAFF. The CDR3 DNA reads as TGTGCCATCAGTGGAGGCCCAGGGGACGCTTTCTTT.

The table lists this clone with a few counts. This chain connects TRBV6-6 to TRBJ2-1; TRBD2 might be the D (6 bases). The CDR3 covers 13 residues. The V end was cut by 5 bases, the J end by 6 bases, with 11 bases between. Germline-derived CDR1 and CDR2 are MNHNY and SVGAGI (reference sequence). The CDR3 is CASSPTSPNEQFF. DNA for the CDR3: TGTGCCAGCAGTCCTACTAGCCCCAATGAGCAGTTCTTC.

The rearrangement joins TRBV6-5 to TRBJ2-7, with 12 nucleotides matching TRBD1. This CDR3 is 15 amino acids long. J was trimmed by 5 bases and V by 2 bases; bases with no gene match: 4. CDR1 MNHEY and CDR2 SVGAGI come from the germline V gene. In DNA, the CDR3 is TGTGCCAGCAGTTACACGGGACAGGGGGCTGACGAGCAGTACTTC. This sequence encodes CASSYTGQGADEQYF.

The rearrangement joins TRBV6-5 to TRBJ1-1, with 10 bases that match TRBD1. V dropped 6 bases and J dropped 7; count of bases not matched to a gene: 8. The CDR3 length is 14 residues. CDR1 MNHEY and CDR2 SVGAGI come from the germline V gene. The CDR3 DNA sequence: TGTGCCAGCAGACGACAGGGGGCCGGAGATGAAGCTTTCTTT. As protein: CASRRQGAGDEAFF.

For the CDR3, the DNA is TGTGCCAGCAGTCAGACTAGGGGAAACATTCAGTACTTC. Translation: CASSQTRGNIQYF. The rearrangement joins TRBV28 to TRBJ2-4, with D perhaps matching TRBD2 (6 bases). The V and J ends lost 5 bases and 6 bases respectively, with 11 bases between them. Germline-derived CDR1 and CDR2 are MDHEN and SYDVKM. The CDR3 has 13 amino acids.

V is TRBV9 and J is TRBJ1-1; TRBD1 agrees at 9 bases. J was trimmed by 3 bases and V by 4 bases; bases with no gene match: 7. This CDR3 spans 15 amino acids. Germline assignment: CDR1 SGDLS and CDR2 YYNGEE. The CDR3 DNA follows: TGTGCCAGCAGCACCCGGGGACAGGGCGACACTGAAGCTTTCTTT. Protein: CASSTRGQGDTEAFF.

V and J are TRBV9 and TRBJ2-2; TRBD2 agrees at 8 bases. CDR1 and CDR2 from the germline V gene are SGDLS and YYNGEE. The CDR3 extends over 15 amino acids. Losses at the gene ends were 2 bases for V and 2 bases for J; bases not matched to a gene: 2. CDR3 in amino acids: CASSVSGVNTGELFF. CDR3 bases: TGTGCCAGCAGCGTTAGCGGGGTAAACACCGGGGAGCTGTTTTTT.

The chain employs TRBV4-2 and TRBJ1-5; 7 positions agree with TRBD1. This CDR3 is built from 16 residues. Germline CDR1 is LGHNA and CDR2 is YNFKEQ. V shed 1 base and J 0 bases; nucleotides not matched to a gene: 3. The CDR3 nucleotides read TGTGCCAGCAGCCAAGCGGGACAGTATAGCAATCAGCCCCAGCATTTT. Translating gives CASSQAGQYSNQPQHF.

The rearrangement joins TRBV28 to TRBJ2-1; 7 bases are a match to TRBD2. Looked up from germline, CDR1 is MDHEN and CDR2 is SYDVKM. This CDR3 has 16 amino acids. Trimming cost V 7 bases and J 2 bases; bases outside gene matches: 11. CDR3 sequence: CASTLGVAGPYNEQFF. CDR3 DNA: TGTGCCAGCACCCTAGGGGTAGCGGGTCCCTACAATGAGCAGTTCTTC.

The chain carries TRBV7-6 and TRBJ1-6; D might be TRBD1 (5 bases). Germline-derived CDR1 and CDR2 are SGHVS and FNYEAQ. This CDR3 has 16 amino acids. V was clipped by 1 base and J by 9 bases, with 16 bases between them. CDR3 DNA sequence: TGTGCCAGCAGCTTAGAGGGGCCAGGGCACAGTTCACCCCTCCACTTT. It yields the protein CASSLEGPGHSSPLHF.

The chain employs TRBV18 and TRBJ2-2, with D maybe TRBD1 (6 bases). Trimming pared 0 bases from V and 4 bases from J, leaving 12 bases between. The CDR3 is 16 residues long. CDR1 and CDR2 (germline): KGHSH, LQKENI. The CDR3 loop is CASSPPGTGTTGELFF. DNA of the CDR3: TGTGCCAGCTCACCACCAGGCACAGGGACCACCGGGGAGCTGTTTTTT.

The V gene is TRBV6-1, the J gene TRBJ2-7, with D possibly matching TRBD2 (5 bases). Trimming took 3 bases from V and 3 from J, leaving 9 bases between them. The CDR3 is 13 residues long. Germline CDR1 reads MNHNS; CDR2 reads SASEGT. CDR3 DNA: TGTGCCAGCAGTGAGAGGGCCTTCTACGAGCAGTACTTC. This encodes CASSERAFYEQYF.